This TCR beta chain originates from a study of blood T cell repertoires in COVID-19. Overall study context: Cohort 3 donors were reported recovered after two negative PCRs, clearance, or symptom resolution. T cells, B-cell-depleted T cells, or PBMCs provided the cDNA or gDNA that served as material.

The table came from immunoSEQ multiplex PCR; TCRdb's copy has only in-frame clones and leaves some out. The sample includes some 330,000 clones, approximately 89% of them seen just once. The length of the CDR3 is 16 residues. V lost 1 base and J 1 base, leaving 14 bases between the germline ends. Germline V gives CDR1 MGHRA, CDR2 YSYEKL. Enrollees, about 18 to 90 years old, lived in approximately 24 US areas. Clinical histories supplied by participants themselves formed the basis of cohort assignment. The TCR was taken from a man aged 40-49 years in a cohort exposed to, infected with or recovered from COVID-19 (not recorded which). The rearrangement uses TRBV4-1 and TRBJ2-7; perhaps TRBD1 as D (5 bases). What was sequenced was PBMCs or T cells enriched from blood (not recorded which). CDR3 region: CASSQGVAGISYEQYF. CDR3 sequence (DNA): TGCGCCAGCAGCCAAGGTGTGGCAGGGATTTCCTACGAGCAGTACTTC.